This T cell receptor beta chain was captured by sequencing in a study of T cells after yellow fever vaccination (dated by TCRdb to the late 2010s). Background for the entire study: The SMART-Seq v4 Ultra Low Input RNA kit was used to prepare libraries from fractions with low cell numbers. Blood was drawn at multiple timepoints before and after primary and secondary immunization, with bulk PBMC replicates and cell subsets isolated. To follow T-cell clones before and after both primary and booster YFV17D yellow fever vaccination, bulk TCR alpha and beta repertoires underwent longitudinal sequencing. Two healthy male donors, one aged 18 to 30 and one aged 30 to 40 years, made up the cohort.

Broad study findings and their caveats: Because only a couple of donors were included in the study, the extent to which the findings can be generalized is limited. Most clones expanded after primary vaccination were re-detected after the booster (approximately 96% of CD4 and around 88% of CD8), suggesting broad memory maintenance. Computational filtering was required because FACS-sorted repertoires could contain abundant contaminating clonotypes from the bulk population. The secondary T-cell response was weaker than the primary response but faster, peaking on day 5 instead of day 15. A small fraction of clonotypes appeared in both the CD4 and CD8 compartments, likely as a result of convergent recombination.

The sample's treatment or condition label, in plain terms: live attenuated yellow fever vaccine strain. A standard Ficoll-Paque protocol was used to isolate PBMCs from peripheral blood. Epitope-specific CD8 T cells were sorted with a dextramer loaded with the yellow fever NS4B epitope peptide, together with anti-CD3 and anti-CD8 staining. RNA was extracted with TriZol from bulk PBMCs, CD4 and CD8 fractions, and dextramer-positive and dextramer-negative fractions. This clonotype occurred many times. No much larger clonotype is one base removed from it; base qualities were not supplied. Synthesis of TCR cDNA relied on 5'RACE template switching, a step that introduced a universal primer site along with unique molecular identifiers. Priming for cDNA synthesis came from both the TCR alpha and TCR beta constant segments. Library amplification used two PCR steps, and the second PCR step added sample barcodes and sequencing adapters. Sequencing of libraries was performed on Illumina HiSeq 2500 (2x100 bp) or NovaSeq (2x150 bp). For the original study's pipeline: MIGEC handled demultiplexing of reads and collapsing into UMI consensus sequences, while MiXCR performed V(D)J alignment. Vaccine-responding clonotypes were identified with edgeR using replicate PBMC samples, with FDR below 0.01 and a log2 fold change above 5 up to day 15 being required. Each bulk clonotype was labeled CD4 or CD8 based on which sequenced repertoire, CD4 or CD8, contained the clonotype at higher abundance. Clonotypes enriched at least 10-fold in dextramer-positive versus dextramer-negative fractions were classed as NS4B-specific, and CD4-biased clonotypes were left out. Through fastp at Q25 and MiXCR, TCRdb rebuilt clones from the public reads, retaining in-frame beta chains. Rows merge per CDR3 protein into single entries with the most common DNA and genes. It is TCRdb's table, rather than the study itself, that gives the V and J calls and clone size. This sample is represented by more than 65,000 distinct CDR3 sequences; about 14% of them were singletons. 20% to 25% of the sample is held by the ten biggest clonotypes.

V lost 0 bases and J lost 0 bases; the stretch between them is 9 bases long. The CDR3 starts with the cysteine, ends with the phenylalanine, and has 16 residues. Of all the DNA, just the CDR3 is kept, 48 bases in frame from base 1. Sequences LNHNV (CDR1) and YYDKDF (CDR2) are obtained from the germline V gene (reference sequence). This chain is built from TRBV15 and TRBJ2-1; a confident D gene designation cannot be given. This sequence was found in a man in his late teens or twenties who received the YFV17D yellow fever vaccine. Sequencing used CD8+ T cells not binding an NS4B(214-222) dextramer, sorted from PBMCs, obtained about 20 days after the first yellow fever vaccination. The cell subset or site label of this sample denotes: NS4B epitope dextramer-negative CD8 T cells. The CDR3 in this case is CATSRDMLSSYNEQFF. In nucleotide form, the sequence is TGTGCCACCAGCAGAGATATGCTGAGCTCCTACAATGAGCAGTTCTTC.